This is a list of T cell receptor beta chains from one sample in a study of PD-1 blockade in classical Hodgkin lymphoma. TCRdb keeps only in-frame clones here, not all; method: immunoSEQ multiplex PCR. The table shows around 50,000 clones, with about 75% occurring only once. This specimen was peripheral blood mononuclear cells (PBMCs), taken before the fourth cycle of nivolumab. Receptors were obtained from a human donor with classical Hodgkin lymphoma. The CDR3 runs from the conserved cysteine through the conserved F or W. The D gene is left open where the match is weak. Some rows mark clone size as missing; the rest say once, few, many or name a class of expanded clone.

j_call clone_size d_call v_call cdr3_nt cdr3_aa
TRBJ1-2 . TRBD1 TRBV7-9 TGTGCCAGCAGCTCAGTGACAGGGTTGGTTGGCTACACCTTC CASSSVTGLVGYTF
TRBJ2-7 . . TRBV7-8 TGTGCCAGCAGCCTCCCGACTAGTTTTGCTCAGCAGTACTTC CASSLPTSFAQQYF
TRBJ1-1 . . TRBV28 TGTGCCAGCAGACCACACATGAACACTGAAGCTTTCTTT CASRPHMNTEAFF
TRBJ2-5 . TRBD2 TRBV4-1 TGCGCCAGCAGCCAAGCTCTAGCGGGAGGGACCGAGACCCAGTACTTC CASSQALAGGTETQYF
TRBJ1-4 . TRBD1 TRBV9 TGTGCCAGCAGCCCGCAGGGACAGCCTAATGAAAAACTGTTTTTT CASSPQGQPNEKLFF
TRBJ2-1 . TRBD2 TRBV6-1 TGTGCCAGCAGTGCGAGGAGGACTAGTCCTATATCCTACAATGAGCAGTTCTTC CASSARRTSPISYNEQFF
TRBJ2-7 . TRBD1 TRBV11-2 TGTGCCAGCAGCTTAGTAACAGGGGTTCAGTACGAGCAGTACTTC CASSLVTGVQYEQYF
TRBJ1-4 . . TRBV7-8 TGTGCCAGCAGCTCGGACCCGGAAAAACTGTTTTTT CASSSDPEKLFF
TRBJ2-5 . TRBD2 TRBV7-2 TGTGCCAGCAGCTTCCCCCCCGGGACTAGCGGACTCCAAGAGACCCAGTACTTC CASSFPPGTSGLQETQYF
TRBJ1-4 few . TRBV7-9 TGTGCCAGCAGCCCGGTGATCGGTGGCAGGGAAAAACTGTTTTTT CASSPVIGGREKLFF
TRBJ1-1 . . TRBV18 TGTGCCAGCTCACCTCTTCTTCTATCCGGAGACACTGAAGCTTTCTTT CASSPLLLSGDTEAFF
TRBJ2-5 . . TRBV12-5 TGTGCTAGTGGGCAAGGACAGCTGGGGGAGACCCAGTACTTC CASGQGQLGETQYF
TRBJ2-7 . . TRBV28 TGTGCCAGCAGTTTCCTCCTCCTTGGGGGGGAGCAGTACTTC CASSFLLLGGEQYF
TRBJ2-7 once . TRBV29-1 TGCAGCGCCTCACAGGAGAGCTCCTACGAGCAGTACTTC CSASQESSYEQYF